The text below deals with one TCR beta chain. Deletions cut 4 bases from V and 1 base from J, with 10 bases between. The CDR3 sequence is 14 residues long. The germline CDR1 and CDR2 sequences are KGHSH and LQKENI. This sample was taken from a study of blood T cell repertoires in COVID-19. Study-wide context: There were acute and convalescent COVID-19 samples, and they came from the United States, Italy and Spain.

Profiled with immunoSEQ multiplex PCR; TCRdb holds only in-frame clones, not every one. This table has about 300,000 clones, 90% appearing once. The specimen was peripheral blood. The V call is TRBV18, the J call TRBJ1-1; TRBD1 might be the D (5 bases). This clonotype was sampled from a woman in her forties or fifties with COVID-19, enrolled during active disease. CDR3 nucleotide sequence: TGTGCCAGCTCACGATCAGGACAGAACACTGAAGCTTTCTTT. It specifies CASSRSGQNTEAFF.